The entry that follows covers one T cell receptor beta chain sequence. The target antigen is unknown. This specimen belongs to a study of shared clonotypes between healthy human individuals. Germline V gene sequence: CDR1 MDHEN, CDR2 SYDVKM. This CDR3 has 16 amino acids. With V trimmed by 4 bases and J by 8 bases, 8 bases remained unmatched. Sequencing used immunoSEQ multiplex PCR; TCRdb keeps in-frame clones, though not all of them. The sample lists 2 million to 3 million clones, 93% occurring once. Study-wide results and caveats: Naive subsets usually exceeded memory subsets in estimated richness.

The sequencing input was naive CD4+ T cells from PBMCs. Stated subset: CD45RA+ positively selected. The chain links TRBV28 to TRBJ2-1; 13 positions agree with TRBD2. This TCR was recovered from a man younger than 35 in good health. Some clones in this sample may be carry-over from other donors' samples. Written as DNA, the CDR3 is TGTGCCAGCAGTTCTACCGGGACTAGCGGGAATGATGAGCAGTTCTTC. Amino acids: CASSSTGTSGNDEQFF.